This is a list of T cell receptor beta chains from one sample in a study of T cell responses to AZD1222 COVID-19 vaccine. Profiling relied on immunoSEQ multiplex PCR, and the TCRdb table lists in-frame clones only, not all of them. The profile shows some 28,000 clones, around 80% of them singletons. The sample consisted of peripheral blood, taken on day 0 of AZD1222 vaccination. Receptors were obtained from an adult in good health. Both conserved end residues are part of each CDR3. The order of the fields is D gene, clone size, V gene, CDR3 length, J gene, CDR3 DNA, CDR3 protein. A D gene is named only where the DNA matches it firmly. Clone size is stated in some rows and not others, as once, few, many or a class when expanded.

-	-	TRBV10-1	16	TRBJ2-5	TGCGCCAGCAGTGAGTCCAGGGCAGGCCACCAAGAGACCCAGTACTTC	CASSESRAGHQETQYF
TRBD1	few	TRBV4-1	17	TRBJ2-6	TGCGCCAGCAGCCAAGAGAGGACAGGGAGTGGGGCCAACGTCCTGACTTTC	CASSQERTGSGANVLTF
-	-	TRBV27	14	TRBJ2-3	TGTGCCAGCAGTTTCGGACCACACACAGATACGCAGTATTTT	CASSFGPHTDTQYF
-	-	TRBV7-6	19	TRBJ1-4	TGTGCCAGCAGCTTAGACCAACGGAGGGGGAGAGGCACTAATGAAAAACTGTTTTTT	CASSLDQRRGRGTNEKLFF
-	-	TRBV21-1	16	TRBJ2-1	TGTGCCAGCAGCAAAGTTTGCCTAGCGGGCATCAATGAGCAGTTCTTC	CASSKVCLAGINEQFF
-	-	TRBV27	16	TRBJ1-1	TGTGCCAGCAGTTTATGGGGGCAGGGGCCGAACACTGAAGCTTTCTTT	CASSLWGQGPNTEAFF
-	-	TRBV24-1	11	TRBJ1-2	TGTGCCACCAGTGGAGCTGGAGGCTACACCTTC	CATSGAGGYTF
-	-	TRBV11-2	13	TRBJ2-1	TGTGCCAGCAGCTTAGCTGGGTACAGGGAGCAGTTCTTC	CASSLAGYREQFF
TRBD2	-	TRBV10-3	16	TRBJ2-1	TGTGCCATCAGTGACCCCACTAGCGGGGGATACAATGAGCAGTTCTTC	CAISDPTSGGYNEQFF
TRBD1	-	TRBV5-1	16	TRBJ2-3	TGCGCCAGCAGCTCTCCCGAGGACAGGGGGTCAGATACGCAGTATTTT	CASSSPEDRGSDTQYF
TRBD1	-	TRBV5-5	17	TRBJ2-2	TGTGCCAGCAGCTTCAGGGACAGGGGTTATAGCACCGGGGAGCTGTTTTTT	CASSFRDRGYSTGELFF
TRBD1	-	TRBV6-5	15	TRBJ2-7	TGTGCCAGCAGTTATTTGGGACAGAGGGCTCGCGAGCAGTACTTC	CASSYLGQRAREQYF
-	-	TRBV6-6	11	TRBJ2-5	TGTGCCAGCAGTTCTAGGGAGACCCAGTACTTC	CASSSRETQYF
-	-	TRBV28	13	TRBJ2-2	TGTGCCAGCGGGAATTCAAACACCGGGGAGCTGTTTTTT	CASGNSNTGELFF
-	-	TRBV19	15	TRBJ1-1	TGTGCCAGTAGTATGCGGGGAAAGGGGGACACTGAAGCTTTCTTT	CASSMRGKGDTEAFF
TRBD1	once	TRBV7-7	16	TRBJ2-5	TGTGCCAGCAGCTTAGGGACAGGGTGGGGCCAAGAGACCCAGTACTTC	CASSLGTGWGQETQYF
-	-	TRBV5-6	11	TRBJ1-1	TGTGCCAGCAGCAGCGGGAGGGTAGCTTTCTTT	CASSSGRVAFF
-	-	TRBV6-2/TRBV6-3	14	TRBJ1-2	TGTGCCAGCAGTTACTCGACCGACAACTATGGCTACACCTTC	CASSYSTDNYGYTF
-	-	TRBV10-2	13	TRBJ1-1	TGCGCCAGCAGTGGGGCCCGTGGGCAAGAAGCTTTCTTT	CASSGARGQEAFF
TRBD2	once	TRBV6-5	15	TRBJ2-1	TGTGCCAGCAGTAGACTAGCGGGGGCCTCAATCCGGAGGTTCTTC	CASSRLAGASIRRFF
-	-	TRBV28	14	TRBJ1-4	TGTGCCAGCAGTTTCGGGGGGGCTGATGAAAAACTGTTTTTT	CASSFGGADEKLFF
-	-	TRBV5-1	17	TRBJ2-5	TGCGCCAGCAGCGAAACAGGACAGCCTTTTTCCCAAGAGACCCAGTACTTC	CASSETGQPFSQETQYF
TRBD1	-	TRBV25-1	14	TRBJ1-3	TGTGCCAGCAGTGTCCAGGGGGCTGGAAACACCATATATTTT	CASSVQGAGNTIYF
-	-	TRBV2	15	TRBJ1-3	TGTGCCAGCAGACCACAGGGTCCCACTGGAAACACCATATATTTT	CASRPQGPTGNTIYF
-	-	TRBV11-2	15	TRBJ2-7	TGTGCCAGCAGCCGAACGGACGGGAGCTCCTACGAGCAGTACTTC	CASSRTDGSSYEQYF
TRBD1	-	TRBV11-2	16	TRBJ2-3	TGTGCCAGCAGCGTCGGGACAGGGATTGGGACAGATACGCAGTATTTT	CASSVGTGIGTDTQYF
-	-	TRBV19	17	TRBJ2-2	TGTGCCAGTAGTATAGGTTACTGGGGAGCGGACACCGGGGAGCTGTTTTTT	CASSIGYWGADTGELFF
TRBD1	-	TRBV10-1	16	TRBJ1-2	TGCGCCAGAATAGAGGGACAGGGAAAATCGGTAGGTGGCTACACCTTC	CARIEGQGKSVGGYTF
TRBD1	-	TRBV27	17	TRBJ1-6	TGTGCCAGCAGTTTATCACAGACAGGGGGCCCTAATTCACCCCTCCACTTT	CASSLSQTGGPNSPLHF
-	few	TRBV9	15	TRBJ1-2	TGTGCCAGCAGCGTAGGCCCAGGGTCTGACTATGGCTACACCTTC	CASSVGPGSDYGYTF
-	-	TRBV11-3	16	TRBJ2-5	TGTGCCAGCAGCTTTTACGGACAGAGAAACCAAGAGACCCAGTACTTC	CASSFYGQRNQETQYF
TRBD2	few	TRBV11-2	15	TRBJ2-7	TGTGCCAGCAGTCCCAGGGCGGGGGGTGCCTACGAGCAGTACTTC	CASSPRAGGAYEQYF
-	once	TRBV28	13	TRBJ2-1	TGTGCCAGCAGTCCCCCTCCGTACAATGAGCAGTTCTTC	CASSPPPYNEQFF
-	-	TRBV6-5	15	TRBJ1-1	TGTGCCAGCAGTTACGATCGGGGGTTGAACACTGAAGCTTTCTTT	CASSYDRGLNTEAFF
-	-	TRBV11-3	14	TRBJ1-6	TGTGCCAGCAGTTCAACAGGGATGGGTTCACCCCTCCACTTT	CASSSTGMGSPLHF
TRBD1	-	TRBV5-1	19	TRBJ1-2	TGCGGCCAGCCCGGTAGAACAGGGGCAATGTGGGGGAATAACTATGGCTACACCTTC	CGQPGRTGAMWGNNYGYTF
-	once	TRBV5-1	14	TRBJ2-7	TGCGCCAGCAGCTTGAGCCCCGGGGGCTACGAGCAGTACTTC	CASSLSPGGYEQYF
TRBD1	-	TRBV5-1	16	TRBJ2-3	TGCGCCAGCAGCTTGGGGACAGGGGATCACACAGATACGCAGTATTTT	CASSLGTGDHTDTQYF
TRBD1	-	TRBV5-8	13	TRBJ2-1	TGTGCCAGCAGGAGGACAGGGCACAATGAGCAGTTCTTC	CASRRTGHNEQFF
TRBD2	-	TRBV9	17	TRBJ2-3	TGTGCCAGCAGCGTTGCTAGCGGGAGGGCCGGGACAGATACGCAGTATTTT	CASSVASGRAGTDTQYF
-	-	TRBV30	14	TRBJ1-6	TGTGCCTGGACTACCGGGGACGTTAATTCACCCCTCCACTTT	CAWTTGDVNSPLHF